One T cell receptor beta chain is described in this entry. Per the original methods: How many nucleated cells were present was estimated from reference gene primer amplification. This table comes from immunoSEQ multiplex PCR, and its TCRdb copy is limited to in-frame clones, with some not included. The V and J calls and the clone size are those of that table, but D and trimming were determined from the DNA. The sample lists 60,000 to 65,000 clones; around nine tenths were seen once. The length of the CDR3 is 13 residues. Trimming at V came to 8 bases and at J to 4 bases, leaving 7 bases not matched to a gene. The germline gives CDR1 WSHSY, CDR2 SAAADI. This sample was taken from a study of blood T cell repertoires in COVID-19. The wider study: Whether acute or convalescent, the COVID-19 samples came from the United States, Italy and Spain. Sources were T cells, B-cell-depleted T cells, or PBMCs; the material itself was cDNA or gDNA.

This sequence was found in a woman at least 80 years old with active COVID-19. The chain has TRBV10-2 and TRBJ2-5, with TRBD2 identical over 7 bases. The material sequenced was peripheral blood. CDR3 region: CASRSGEGETQYF. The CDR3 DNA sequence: TGCGCCAGCCGGAGTGGGGAGGGAGAGACCCAGTACTTC.